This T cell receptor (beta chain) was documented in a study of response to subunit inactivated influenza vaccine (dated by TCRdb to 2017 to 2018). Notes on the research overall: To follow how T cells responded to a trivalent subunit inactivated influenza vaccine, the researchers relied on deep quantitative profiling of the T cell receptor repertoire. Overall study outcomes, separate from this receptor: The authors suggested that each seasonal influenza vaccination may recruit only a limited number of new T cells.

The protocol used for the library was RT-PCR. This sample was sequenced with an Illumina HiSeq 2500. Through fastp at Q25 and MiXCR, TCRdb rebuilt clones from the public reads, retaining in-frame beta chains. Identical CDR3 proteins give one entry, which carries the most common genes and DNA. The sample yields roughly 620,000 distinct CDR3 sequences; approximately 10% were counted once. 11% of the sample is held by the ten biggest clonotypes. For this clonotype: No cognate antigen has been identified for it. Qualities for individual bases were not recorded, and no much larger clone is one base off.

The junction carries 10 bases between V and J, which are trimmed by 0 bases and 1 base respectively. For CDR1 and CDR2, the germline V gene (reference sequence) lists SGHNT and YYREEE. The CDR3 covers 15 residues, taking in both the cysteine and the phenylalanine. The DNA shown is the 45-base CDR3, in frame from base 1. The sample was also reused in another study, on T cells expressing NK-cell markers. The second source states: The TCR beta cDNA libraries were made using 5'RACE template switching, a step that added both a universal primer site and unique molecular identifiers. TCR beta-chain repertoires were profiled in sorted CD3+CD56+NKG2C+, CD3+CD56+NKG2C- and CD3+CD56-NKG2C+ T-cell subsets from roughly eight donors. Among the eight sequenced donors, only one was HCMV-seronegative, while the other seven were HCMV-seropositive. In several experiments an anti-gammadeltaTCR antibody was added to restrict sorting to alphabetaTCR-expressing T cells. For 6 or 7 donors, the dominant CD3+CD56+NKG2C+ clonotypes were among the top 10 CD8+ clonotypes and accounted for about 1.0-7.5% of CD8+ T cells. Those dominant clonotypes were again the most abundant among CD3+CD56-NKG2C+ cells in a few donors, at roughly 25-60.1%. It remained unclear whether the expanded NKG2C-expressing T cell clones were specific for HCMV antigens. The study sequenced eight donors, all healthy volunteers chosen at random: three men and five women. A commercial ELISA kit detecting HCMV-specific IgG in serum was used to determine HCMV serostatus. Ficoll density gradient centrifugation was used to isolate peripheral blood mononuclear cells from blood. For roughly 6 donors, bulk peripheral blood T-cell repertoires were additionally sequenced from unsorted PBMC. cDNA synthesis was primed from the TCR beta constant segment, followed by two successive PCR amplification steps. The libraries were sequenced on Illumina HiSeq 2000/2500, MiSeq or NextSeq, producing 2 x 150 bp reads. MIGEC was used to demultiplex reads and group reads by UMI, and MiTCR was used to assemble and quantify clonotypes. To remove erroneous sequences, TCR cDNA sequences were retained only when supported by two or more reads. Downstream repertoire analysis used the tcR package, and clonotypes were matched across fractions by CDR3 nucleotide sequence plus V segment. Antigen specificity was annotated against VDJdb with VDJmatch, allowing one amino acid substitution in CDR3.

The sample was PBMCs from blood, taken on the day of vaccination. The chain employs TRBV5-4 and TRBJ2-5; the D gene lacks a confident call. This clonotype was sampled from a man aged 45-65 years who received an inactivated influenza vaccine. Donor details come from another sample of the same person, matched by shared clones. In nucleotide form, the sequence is TGTGCCAGCAGCTTGGCCAACGGCGCCCAAGAGACCCAGTACTTC. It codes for CASSLANGAQETQYF.